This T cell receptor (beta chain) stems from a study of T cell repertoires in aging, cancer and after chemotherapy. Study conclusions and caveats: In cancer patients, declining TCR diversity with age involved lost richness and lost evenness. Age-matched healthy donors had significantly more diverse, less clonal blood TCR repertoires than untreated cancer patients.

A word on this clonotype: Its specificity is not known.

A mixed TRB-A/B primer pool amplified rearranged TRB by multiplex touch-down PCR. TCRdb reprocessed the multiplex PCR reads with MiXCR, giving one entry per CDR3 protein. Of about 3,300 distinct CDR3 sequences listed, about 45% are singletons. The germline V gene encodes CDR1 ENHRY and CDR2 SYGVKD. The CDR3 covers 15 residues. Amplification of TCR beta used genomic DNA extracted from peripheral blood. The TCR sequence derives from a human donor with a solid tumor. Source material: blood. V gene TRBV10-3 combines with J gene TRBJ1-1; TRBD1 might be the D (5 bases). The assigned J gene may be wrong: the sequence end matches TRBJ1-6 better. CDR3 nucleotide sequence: TGTGCCATCAGTGAGTCGGGGGACGGAGGATCACCCCTCCACTTT. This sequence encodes CAISESGDGGSPLHF.